This T cell receptor beta chain was obtained from a study of blood T cell repertoires in COVID-19. Per the study methods: Nucleated cell number was recorded as an estimate derived from reference gene primer amplification. Assay used: immunoSEQ multiplex PCR; TCRdb lists only in-frame clones, some missing. The V and J calls and clone size were taken over from that table, and D and trimming were inferred from the DNA. The profile covers tens of thousands of clones, with around 72% appearing a single time and just over 2.5% taken by the ten largest. Germline V gives CDR1 SGHVS, CDR2 FNYEAQ. With 9 bases removed from V and 7 bases from J, the gap between germline ends came to 13 bases. The CDR3 runs to 11 residues.

Sequencing was performed on peripheral blood. The TCR was taken from a human donor with acute or convalescent COVID-19. The donor label of this sample is uncertain. The chain uses TRBV7-6 and TRBJ2-7; possibly TRBD2 for D (5 bases). The CDR3 sequence: CASRLAGEQYF. The CDR3 nucleotides are TGTGCCAGTCGCCTAGCCGGAGAGCAGTACTTC.